These 16 T cell receptor beta chains came from one sample sequenced in a study of T cell responses to AZD1222 COVID-19 vaccine. Clones were read by immunoSEQ multiplex PCR, and TCRdb kept only the in-frame ones, dropping some. The table has 90,000 to 110,000 clones, roughly 87% seen once. Sample: peripheral blood, taken on day 0 of AZD1222 vaccination. The receptors come from an adult in good health.

The chain joins TRBV6-2 or TRBV6-3 to TRBJ2-7, with 7 bases identical to TRBD1. CDR3 length equals 15 residues. V was pared by 6 bases and J by 2 bases, with 10 bases of the junction left unmatched. Germline values: CDR1 MNHEY, CDR2 SVGEGT. The CDR3 protein is CASSSRTGHAYEQYF. Here the CDR3 DNA reads TGTGCCAGCAGCTCAAGGACAGGACACGCCTACGAGCAGTACTTC.

The rearrangement links TRBV18 to TRBJ1-6, with TRBD1 matching over 7 bases. The CDR3 runs 15 residues. Per the germline V gene, CDR1 is KGHSH and CDR2 is LQKENI. V dropped 3 bases and J dropped 8; count of bases not matched to a gene: 7. The CDR3 coding sequence is TGTGCCAGCTCACCGGCCTGGGACAGCGATTCACCCCTCCACTTT. Amino acid sequence: CASSPAWDSDSPLHF. The whole variable domain, filled in from reference TRBV18 and TRBJ1-6, reads NAGVMQNPRHLVRRRGQEARLRCSPMKGHSHVYWYRQLPEEGLKFMVYLQKENIIDESGMPKERFSAEFPKEGPSILRIQQVVRGDSAAYFCASSPAWDSDSPLHFGNGTRLTVT.

The rearrangement joins TRBV12-5 to TRBJ1-2; no clear D gene. The V gene's germline CDR1 is LGHNT and CDR2 FRNRAP. This CDR3 contains 14 residues. Trimming took off 2 bases at V and 4 bases at J, with 11 bases between the two ends. The chain's CDR3 is CASGLRAGVYGYTF. DNA of the CDR3: TGTGCTAGTGGTTTGAGAGCCGGGGTCTATGGCTACACCTTC.

This clone was seen only once. The chain combines TRBV7-9 with TRBJ1-6; D is undetermined. The CDR3 runs 12 residues. Germline-derived CDR1 and CDR2 are SEHNR and FQNEAQ (reference sequence). Trimming pared 1 base from V and 7 bases from J, leaving 2 bases between. The CDR3 bases are TGTGCCAGCAGCTTAGTAAATTCACCCCTCCACTTT. This sequence encodes CASSLVNSPLHF.

The V and J genes are TRBV4-1 and TRBJ2-3, with 8 bases matching TRBD2. Germline CDR1 reads MGHRA; CDR2 reads YSYEKL. The length of the CDR3 is 19 residues. J lost 5 bases, V lost 0 bases, and 16 bases had no gene match. CDR3 in amino acids: CASSQDLVGWRGVRDTQYF. Written as DNA, the CDR3 is TGCGCCAGCAGCCAAGATCTGGTGGGATGGCGGGGGGTTCGAGATACGCAGTATTTT.

V gene TRBV6-1 combines with J gene TRBJ2-7; 11 bases are shared with TRBD2. The CDR3 is 15 residues long. The V and J ends lost 2 bases and 5 bases, in that order; junction bases with no gene match: 5. Looked up from germline, CDR1 is MNHNS and CDR2 is SASEGT. The CDR3 region is CASSEPSGGTNEQYF. The CDR3 bases are TGTGCCAGCAGTGAACCTAGCGGGGGGACCAACGAGCAGTACTTC.

The chain combines TRBV4-1 with TRBJ2-2; D may be TRBD2 (5 bases). V shed 5 bases and J shed 4 bases, with 8 bases lying between them. The CDR3 totals 13 residues. Germline values: CDR1 MGHRA, CDR2 YSYEKL. The chain's CDR3 is CASSWTGTGELFF. The CDR3 DNA reads TGCGCCAGCAGCTGGACTGGCACCGGGGAGCTGTTTTTT.

The chain employs TRBV19 and TRBJ2-3; TRBD2 aligns across 15 bases. Trimming cost V 5 bases and J 0 bases; bases outside gene matches: 18. The CDR3 loop spans 22 amino acids. Germline V CDR1 and CDR2: LNHDA, SQIVND (reference sequence). Here the CDR3 reads CASSPRGLAGGLVRISTDTQYF. CDR3 nucleotides: TGTGCCAGTAGTCCCCGAGGACTAGCGGGGGGGCTGGTCAGGATTAGCACAGATACGCAGTATTTT.

The genes are TRBV30 and TRBJ2-5, with D possibly matching TRBD1 (5 bases). The CDR3 length is 13 residues. V dropped 0 bases and J dropped 4 bases, with 9 bases sitting between them. Germline V gene sequence: CDR1 GTSNPN, CDR2 SVGIG (reference sequence). CDR3 protein: CAWSVRQGETQYF. In DNA, the CDR3 is TGTGCCTGGAGTGTACGGCAGGGAGAGACCCAGTACTTC.

V gene TRBV20-1 combines with J gene TRBJ1-1; a weak D match, TRBD1 (5 bases). This CDR3 comprises 11 residues. Looked up from germline, CDR1 is DFQATT and CDR2 is SNEGSKA (reference sequence). With 6 bases removed from V and 8 bases from J, the gap between germline ends came to 13 bases. The CDR3 DNA reads as TGCAGTGCCGGTCAGGGTTCGGAAGCTTTCTTT. Its protein is CSAGQGSEAFF.

The rearrangement uses TRBV5-1 and TRBJ1-3, with 10 bases that match TRBD1. Germline CDR1 SGHRS, CDR2 YFSETQ. The ends lost 2 bases at V and 0 bases at J; junction bases unmatched: 8. This CDR3 region has 18 residues. The DNA of the CDR3 is TGCGCCAGCAGCTTCGACGGGACAGGGGTTGGCTCTGGAAACACCATATATTTT. It translates to CASSFDGTGVGSGNTIYF.

The chain recombines TRBV6-5 with TRBJ1-1; no reliable D call. The CDR3 has 12 residues. Germline CDR1 is MNHEY and CDR2 is SVGAGI. The ends were cut back, 4 bases at V and 7 bases at J, with 10 bases in the middle. The CDR3 nucleotides are TGTGCCAGCAGTTCTCTGTTGAATGAAGCTTTCTTT. This codes for CASSSLLNEAFF.

The V call is TRBV5-1, the J call TRBJ1-3; possible D gene TRBD1, 6 bases. The CDR3 totals 16 residues. V was cut by 4 bases and J by 0 bases, with 14 bases left in between. Germline lookup yields CDR1 SGHRS and CDR2 YFSETQ. The CDR3 loop reads CASSRGGQSSGNTIYF. For the CDR3, the DNA is TGCGCCAGCAGCCGCGGGGGCCAAAGCTCTGGAAACACCATATATTTT.

This clone was counted a single time. The rearrangement uses TRBV6-5 and TRBJ2-7; tentative D call: TRBD1 (6 bases). This CDR3 comprises 12 residues. The V gene's germline CDR1 is MNHEY and CDR2 SVGAGI. The V end was cut by 6 bases, the J end by 5 bases, with 11 bases between. The CDR3 sequence is CASSQYRDEQYF. DNA of the CDR3: TGTGCCAGCAGCCAATACAGGGACGAGCAGTACTTC.

The V gene is TRBV9, the J gene TRBJ2-7; D ambiguous. Germline CDR1 reads SGDLS; CDR2 reads YYNGEE. This CDR3 is built from 14 residues. Trimming took 0 bases from V and 4 from J, leaving 11 bases between them. In DNA form, the CDR3 reads TGTGCCAGCAGCGTAGCGGCCCACTCATACGAGCAGTACTTC. Its translation: CASSVAAHSYEQYF.

V and J are TRBV10-2 and TRBJ2-7; D is unresolved. The CDR3 contains 14 residues. Germline values: CDR1 WSHSY, CDR2 SAAADI. With 8 bases removed from V and 1 base from J, the gap between germline ends came to 15 bases. The CDR3 nucleotides are TGCGCCAGCCATCCCGGGCTAAGGTCCTACGAGCAGTACTTC. Protein: CASHPGLRSYEQYF.